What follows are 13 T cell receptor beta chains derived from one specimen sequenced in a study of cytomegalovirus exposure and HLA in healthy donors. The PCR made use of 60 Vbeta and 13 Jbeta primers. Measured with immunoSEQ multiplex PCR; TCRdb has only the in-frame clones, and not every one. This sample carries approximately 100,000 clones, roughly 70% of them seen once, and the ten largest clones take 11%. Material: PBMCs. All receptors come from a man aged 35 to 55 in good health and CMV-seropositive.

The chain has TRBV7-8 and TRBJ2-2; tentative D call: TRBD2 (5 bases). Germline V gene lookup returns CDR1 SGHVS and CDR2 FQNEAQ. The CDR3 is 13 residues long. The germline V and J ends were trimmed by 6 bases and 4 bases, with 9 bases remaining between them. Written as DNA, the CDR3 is TGTGCCAGCAGACTAGGTGCCACCGGGGAGCTGTTTTTT. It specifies CASRLGATGELFF.

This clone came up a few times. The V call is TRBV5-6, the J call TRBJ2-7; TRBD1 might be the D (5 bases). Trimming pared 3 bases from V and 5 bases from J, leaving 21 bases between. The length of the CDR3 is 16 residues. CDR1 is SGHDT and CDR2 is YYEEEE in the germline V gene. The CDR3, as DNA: TGTGCCAGCAGCTGGGTAGGGGCTGAGCTTGGGGACGAGCAGTACTTC. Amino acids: CASSWVGAELGDEQYF.

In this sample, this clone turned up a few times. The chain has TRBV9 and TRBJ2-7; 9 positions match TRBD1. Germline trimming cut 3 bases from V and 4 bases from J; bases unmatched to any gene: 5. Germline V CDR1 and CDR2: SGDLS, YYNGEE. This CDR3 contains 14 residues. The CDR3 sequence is CASSETTGGYEQYF. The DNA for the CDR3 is TGTGCCAGCAGCGAGACGACAGGGGGATACGAGCAGTACTTC.

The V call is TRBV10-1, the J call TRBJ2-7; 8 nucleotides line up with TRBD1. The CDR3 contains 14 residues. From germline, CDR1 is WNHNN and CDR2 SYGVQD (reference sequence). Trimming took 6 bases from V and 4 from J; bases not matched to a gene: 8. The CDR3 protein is CASRTGAYSYEQYF. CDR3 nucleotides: TGCGCCAGCAGGACAGGGGCGTATTCTTACGAGCAGTACTTC.

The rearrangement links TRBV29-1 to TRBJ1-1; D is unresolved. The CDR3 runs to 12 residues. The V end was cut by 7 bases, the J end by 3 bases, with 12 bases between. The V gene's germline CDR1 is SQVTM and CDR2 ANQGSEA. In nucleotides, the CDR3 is TGCAGCGGACTTTTGTATTACACTGAAGCTTTCTTT. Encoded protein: CSGLLYYTEAFF.

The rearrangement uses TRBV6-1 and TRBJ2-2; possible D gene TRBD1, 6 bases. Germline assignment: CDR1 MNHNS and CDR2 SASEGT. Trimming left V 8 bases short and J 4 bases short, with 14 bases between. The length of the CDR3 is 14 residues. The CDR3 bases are TGTGCCAGCGTACCAGGGGCCGGCACCGGGGAGCTGTTTTTT. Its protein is CASVPGAGTGELFF.

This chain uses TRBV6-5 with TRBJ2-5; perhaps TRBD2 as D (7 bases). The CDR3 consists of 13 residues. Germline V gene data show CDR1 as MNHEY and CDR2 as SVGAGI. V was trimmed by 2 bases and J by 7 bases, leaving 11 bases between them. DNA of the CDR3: TGTGCCAGCAGTTACCAGGGAGGGGGGACCCAGTACTTC. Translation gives CASSYQGGGTQYF.

As DNA, the CDR3 is TGTGCCAGCAGCGCGACAGGGGCCTATGGCTACACCTTC. Translation: CASSATGAYGYTF. The chain links TRBV9 to TRBJ1-2; TRBD1 agrees at 8 bases. V was clipped by 3 bases and J by 4 bases; unmatched bases: 2. Germline CDR1 and CDR2: SGDLS and YYNGEE. This CDR3 contains 13 residues.

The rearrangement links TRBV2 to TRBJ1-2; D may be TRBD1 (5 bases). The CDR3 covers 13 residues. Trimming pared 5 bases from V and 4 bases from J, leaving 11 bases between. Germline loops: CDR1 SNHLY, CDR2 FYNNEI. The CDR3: CASSRQGSYGYTF. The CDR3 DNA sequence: TGTGCCAGCAGTCGGCAGGGTTCCTATGGCTACACCTTC.

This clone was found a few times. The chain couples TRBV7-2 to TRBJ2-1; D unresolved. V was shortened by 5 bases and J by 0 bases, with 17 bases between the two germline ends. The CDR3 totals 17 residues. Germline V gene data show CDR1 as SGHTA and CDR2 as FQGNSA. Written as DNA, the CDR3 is TGTGCCAGCAGCAACGAAAGTAGCTGGAGCTCCTACAATGAGCAGTTCTTC. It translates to CASSNESSWSSYNEQFF.

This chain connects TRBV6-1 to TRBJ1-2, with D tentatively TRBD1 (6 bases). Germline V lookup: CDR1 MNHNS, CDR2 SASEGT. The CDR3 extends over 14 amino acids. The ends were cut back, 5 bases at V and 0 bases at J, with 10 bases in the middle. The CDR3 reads CASSWNRANYGYTF. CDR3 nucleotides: TGTGCCAGCAGTTGGAACAGGGCTAACTATGGCTACACCTTC.

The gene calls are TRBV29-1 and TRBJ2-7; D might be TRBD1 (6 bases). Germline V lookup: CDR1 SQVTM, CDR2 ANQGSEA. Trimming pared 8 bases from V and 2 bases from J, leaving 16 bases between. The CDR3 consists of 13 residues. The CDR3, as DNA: TGCAGCTCCCCCCACAGGGCCCCCTACGAGCAGTACGTC. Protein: CSSPHRAPYEQYV.

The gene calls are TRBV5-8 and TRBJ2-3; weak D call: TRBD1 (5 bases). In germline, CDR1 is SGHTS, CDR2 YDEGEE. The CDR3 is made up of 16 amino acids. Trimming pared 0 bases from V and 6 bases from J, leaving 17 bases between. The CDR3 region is CASSLADGRPGDTQYF. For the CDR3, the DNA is TGTGCCAGCAGCTTGGCCGACGGCAGGCCAGGGGATACGCAGTATTTT.